This passage covers 21 T cell receptor beta chains from one sample sequenced in a study of blood T cell repertoires in COVID-19. TCRdb's copy holds only in-frame clones and misses some; the assay was immunoSEQ multiplex PCR. The sample holds a few hundred thousand clones, 85% to 90% seen once. Sequenced input: PBMCs or T cells enriched from blood (not recorded which). These receptors all come from a man in his thirties or forties who had recovered from COVID-19.

This chain uses TRBV10-3 with TRBJ2-1; 11 bases agree with TRBD2. Germline CDR1 and CDR2: ENHRY and SYGVKD. The CDR3 is 16 residues long. The V gene end was trimmed by 2 bases and the J gene end by 5 bases; junction bases not matched to a gene: 5. Written as DNA, the CDR3 is TGTGCCATCAGTGAGCCGGGACTAGCGGAGAACAATGAGCAGTTCTTC. Encoded protein: CAISEPGLAENNEQFF.

The chain combines TRBV11-2 with TRBJ2-3; D is uncertain. The CDR3 totals 13 residues. The V end was cut by 1 base, the J end by 6 bases, with 8 bases between. The V gene's germline CDR1 is SGHAT and CDR2 FQNNGV. The CDR3 DNA reads TGTGCCAGCAGCTTAGTTCTCGTGGATACGCAGTATTTT. It codes for CASSLVLVDTQYF. Complete variable domain (other parts from reference TRBV11-2 and TRBJ2-3): EAGVAQSPRYKIIEKRQSVAFWCNPISGHATLYWYQQILGQGPKLLIQFQNNGVVDDSQLPKDRFSAERLKGVDSTLKIQPAKLEDSAVYLCASSLVLVDTQYFGPGTRLTVL.

J is TRBJ2-1 and V is TRBV27; unclear D gene. The germline V gene has CDR1 MNHEY and CDR2 SMNVEV (reference sequence). Trimming pared 4 bases from V and 4 bases from J, leaving 5 bases between. This CDR3 has 12 residues. The CDR3 spells CASSYEYNEQFF. Here the CDR3 DNA reads TGTGCCAGCAGTTACGAGTACAATGAGCAGTTCTTC.

This chain links TRBV6-5 with TRBJ1-5; 8 bases are shared with TRBD1. This CDR3 region has 16 residues. Germline CDR1 is MNHEY and CDR2 is SVGAGI. J was trimmed by 3 bases and V by 2 bases; bases with no gene match: 6. In DNA form, the CDR3 reads TGTGCCAGCAGTTACCCGGCAGGGGGCAACAATCAGCCCCAGCATTTT. Amino acid sequence: CASSYPAGGNNQPQHF.

The chain is built from TRBV16 and TRBJ1-2; 8 bases agree with TRBD1. With 0 bases clipped from V and 6 bases from J, the junction kept 6 bases outside the gene matches. CDR3 length: 15 residues. The germline V gene encodes CDR1 KGHSY and CDR2 FQNENV. Here the CDR3 DNA reads TGTGCCAGCAGCCAATCGATTTCAGGGGGCAATGGCTACACCTTC. Translated: CASSQSISGGNGYTF.

The count of this clone is one. The chain has TRBV5-1 and TRBJ1-2; 8 bases are a match to TRBD1. From germline, CDR1 is SGHRS and CDR2 YFSETQ. The trim removed 5 bases at V and 4 bases at J, leaving 7 bases unmatched. CDR3 length equals 14 residues. CDR3 nucleotide sequence: TGCGCCAGCAGGCTCGACAGGGGCTCCTATGGCTACACCTTC. It specifies CASRLDRGSYGYTF. Drawing the rest from reference TRBV5-1 and TRBJ1-2, the complete variable domain is KAGVTQTPRYLIKTRGQQVTLSCSPISGHRSVSWYQQTPGQGLQFLFEYFSETQRNKGNFPGRFSGRQFSNSRSEMNVSTLELGDSALYLCASRLDRGSYGYTFGSGTRLTVV.

In this sample, this clone turned up a few times. This sample also contains other DNA sequences that code for the same CDR3. This rearrangement joins TRBV28 to TRBJ1-2; D might be TRBD1 (5 bases). Per germline, CDR1 MDHEN and CDR2 SYDVKM. This CDR3 contains 11 residues. V was shortened by 2 bases and J by 7 bases, with 5 bases between the two germline ends. In DNA form, the CDR3 reads TGTGCCAGCAGTTTAAGGGGTGGCTACACCTTC. It translates to CASSLRGGYTF.

This chain links TRBV5-4 with TRBJ1-4, with D possibly matching TRBD1 (5 bases). Trimming pared 3 bases from V and 4 bases from J, leaving 13 bases between. This CDR3 spans 15 amino acids. Germline V gives CDR1 SGHNT, CDR2 YYREEE (reference sequence). The CDR3 sequence: CASSSQGGFNEKLFF. DNA of the CDR3: TGTGCCAGCAGCTCCCAGGGTGGGTTTAATGAAAAACTGTTTTTT.

The chain is built from TRBV9 and TRBJ1-1; no definite D call. This CDR3 has 12 amino acids. V dropped 3 bases and J dropped 7 bases, with 10 bases sitting between them. From germline, CDR1 is SGDLS and CDR2 YYNGEE. The CDR3 region has the DNA TGTGCCAGCAGCGAGGAGGGTCTTGAAGCTTTCTTT. Its protein product is CASSEEGLEAFF.

The rearrangement links TRBV27 to TRBJ2-1; D gene ambiguous. This CDR3 comprises 15 residues. Germline values: CDR1 MNHEY, CDR2 SMNVEV (reference sequence). V gave up 5 bases and J gave up 0 bases, with 11 bases separating them. The CDR3 reads CASSRLGSSYNEQFF. CDR3 in DNA: TGTGCCAGCAGTCGTCTAGGTAGCTCCTACAATGAGCAGTTCTTC.

The chain recombines TRBV7-8 with TRBJ1-3; the D is unclear. V shed 5 bases and J shed 0 bases, with 14 bases lying between them. The CDR3 loop spans 16 amino acids. The V gene's germline CDR1 is SGHVS and CDR2 FQNEAQ. The CDR3 here is CASSPRTGSSGNTIYF. CDR3 coding DNA: TGTGCCAGCAGCCCTAGGACGGGGAGCTCTGGAAACACCATATATTTT.

The chain joins TRBV7-9 to TRBJ2-1; tentatively, D is TRBD2 (5 bases). Germline lookup yields CDR1 SEHNR and CDR2 FQNEAQ (reference sequence). V lost 3 bases to trimming and J lost 6 bases, with 15 bases between them. The CDR3 is 15 residues long. The CDR3 loop is CASSFYSDRGNEQFF. In nucleotides, the CDR3 is TGTGCCAGCAGCTTCTACTCGGACCGGGGCAATGAGCAGTTCTTC.

The chain is built from TRBV30 and TRBJ2-3, with 7 bases matching TRBD2. The CDR3 consists of 13 residues. CDR1 GTSNPN and CDR2 SVGIG come from the germline V gene (reference sequence). With 5 bases clipped from V and 6 bases from J, the junction kept 8 bases outside the gene matches. The CDR3 sequence is CAWGGLVGDTQYF. As DNA, the CDR3 is TGTGCCTGGGGAGGACTAGTTGGTGATACGCAGTATTTT.

The CDR3 DNA follows: TGTGCCAGCAGTTTAGAGGGGACAGTTGGGAACACTGAAGCTTTCTTT. This gives the protein CASSLEGTVGNTEAFF. The rearrangement uses TRBV28 and TRBJ1-1; 7 positions match TRBD1. This CDR3 contains 16 residues. Germline V gene data show CDR1 as MDHEN and CDR2 as SYDVKM. V lost 2 bases and J lost 1; bases outside the gene matches: 7.

The chain carries TRBV5-4 and TRBJ2-3; TRBD2 agrees at 7 bases. The CDR3 totals 14 residues. Germline V gives CDR1 SGHNT, CDR2 YYREEE (reference sequence). Trimming removed 2 bases from V and 4 bases from J; junction bases left unmatched: 4. This CDR3 reads CASSFRGGADTQYF. The DNA for the CDR3 is TGTGCCAGCAGCTTCCGGGGAGGGGCAGATACGCAGTATTTT.

CDR3 nucleotides: TGTGCCAGCAGTCCCCGGGAGATTAGCAATCAGCCCCAGCATTTT. Encoded protein: CASSPREISNQPQHF. V gene TRBV28 combines with J gene TRBJ1-5; D remains unclear. The V end was cut by 5 bases, the J end by 0 bases, with 11 bases between. The germline gives CDR1 MDHEN, CDR2 SYDVKM. The CDR3 totals 15 residues.

V usage is TRBV4-1 and J usage is TRBJ2-1; 8 bases line up with TRBD1. This CDR3 is 15 amino acids long. Germline trimming cut 3 bases from V and 10 bases from J; bases unmatched to any gene: 11. Germline assignment: CDR1 MGHRA and CDR2 YSYEKL. In DNA, the CDR3 is TGCGCCAGCAGCCACGCAGGGGGCCAGGGAGCCGAGCAGTTCTTC. It yields the protein CASSHAGGQGAEQFF.

The chain carries TRBV5-1 and TRBJ2-3; 7 positions agree with TRBD1. Germline trimming cut 3 bases from V and 4 bases from J; bases unmatched to any gene: 8. This CDR3 spans 15 amino acids. The germline V gene has CDR1 SGHRS and CDR2 YFSETQ. The CDR3 loop is CASSSYRGEADTQYF. The CDR3 DNA is TGCGCCAGCAGCTCCTACAGGGGCGAGGCAGATACGCAGTATTTT.

This chain joins TRBV5-1 and TRBJ1-4, with 7 nucleotides matching TRBD1. There are 17 residues in the CDR3. With V trimmed by 1 base and J by 4 bases, 10 bases remained unmatched. The germline CDR1 and CDR2 sequences are SGHRS and YFSETQ. This CDR3 reads CASSLRGTAIFNEKLFF. CDR3 nucleotide sequence: TGCGCCAGCAGCTTGAGAGGGACAGCTATCTTTAATGAAAAACTGTTTTTT.

This clone came up once. This sequence joins TRBV6-5 and TRBJ2-5; D might be TRBD1 (6 bases). The CDR3 length is 12 residues. Germline CDR1 and CDR2: MNHEY and SVGAGI. V was trimmed by 7 bases and J by 10 bases, leaving 16 bases between them. CDR3 amino acids: CASKVTGRGQYF. In DNA, the CDR3 is TGTGCCAGCAAAGTTACGGGCAGGGGCCAGTACTTC.

J is TRBJ2-6 and V is TRBV5-1; 7 nucleotides line up with TRBD1. This CDR3 is 18 amino acids long. V lost 1 base, J lost 0 bases, and 7 bases stayed unmatched. In germline, CDR1 is SGHRS, CDR2 YFSETQ. The CDR3 protein is CASSLSRKGASGANVLTF. CDR3 DNA: TGCGCCAGCAGCTTGTCGCGCAAGGGGGCCTCTGGGGCCAACGTCCTGACTTTC.